These T cell receptor beta chains were read from a single sample in a study of T cell responses to AZD1222 COVID-19 vaccine. This table comes from immunoSEQ multiplex PCR, and its TCRdb copy is limited to in-frame clones, with some not included. The sample includes 160,000 or so clones, about nine tenths of them seen just once. The sequences come from peripheral blood, collected on day 0 of AZD1222 vaccination. Receptors originate from an adult in good health. The conserved cysteine and the conserved F or W are not part of the CDR3 here.

CDR3: SVEDLWGGNRGPDTQY
length: 16
J: TRBJ2-3
V: TRBV29-1

CDR3: ASSPSSSMNQPQH
length: 13
J: TRBJ1-5
V: TRBV18

CDR3: ASSLVTGGTEAF
length: 12
J: TRBJ1-1
V: TRBV7-9

CDR3: ASSLSTGPNEQF
length: 12
J: TRBJ2-1
V: TRBV27

CDR3: ASSSTGVDGEQY
length: 12
J: TRBJ2-7
V: TRBV18

CDR3: ASSQDLLLGGYGYT
length: 14
J: TRBJ1-2
V: TRBV3-1/TRBV3-2

CDR3: ASSTQEQGTNYGYT
length: 14
J: TRBJ1-2
V: TRBV11-2

CDR3: ASSLVATAQETQY
length: 13
J: TRBJ2-5
V: TRBV7-9

CDR3: ASSPRTDSYEQY
length: 12
J: TRBJ2-7
V: TRBV9

CDR3: SAFIAGGGTGELF
length: 13
J: TRBJ2-2
V: TRBV29-1

CDR3: ASRSEQGYGYT
length: 11
J: TRBJ1-2
V: TRBV6-5

CDR3: ASSTGTGWSYGYT
length: 13
J: TRBJ1-2
V: TRBV7-2

CDR3: ASSGLVTDTQY
length: 11
J: TRBJ2-3
V: TRBV2

CDR3: ASKRDQHNEQF
length: 11
J: TRBJ2-1
V: TRBV19

CDR3: ASRQGADTQY
length: 10
J: TRBJ2-3
V: TRBV5-1

CDR3: ASSILSGGRATDTQY
length: 15
J: TRBJ2-3
V: TRBV19

CDR3: ASSIQDYEQY
length: 10
J: TRBJ2-7
V: TRBV28

CDR3: ASYGQGETEAF
length: 11
J: TRBJ1-1
V: TRBV28

CDR3: ASSEAGAYTEAF
length: 12
J: TRBJ1-1
V: TRBV6-1

CDR3: ASSPFPGTGEHGELF
length: 15
J: TRBJ2-2
V: TRBV6-4

CDR3: ASSPQRETQY
length: 10
J: TRBJ2-5
V: TRBV28

CDR3: ASSIDPPLRRTEQY
length: 14
J: TRBJ2-7
V: TRBV19

CDR3: ASSSQGRTGYFEQY
length: 14
J: TRBJ2-7
V: TRBV7-9

CDR3: ASSSGTGWHYEQY
length: 13
J: TRBJ2-7
V: TRBV7-9

CDR3: ASSQDRTPQTDTQY
length: 14
J: TRBJ2-3
V: TRBV4-1

CDR3: SVDLGQGPGELF
length: 12
J: TRBJ2-2
V: TRBV29-1

CDR3: ASSTGILTGNQPQH
length: 14
J: TRBJ1-5
V: TRBV19

CDR3: ASSMRVLQNTEAF
length: 13
J: TRBJ1-1
V: TRBV19

CDR3: ASSRQGTGELF
length: 11
J: TRBJ2-2
V: TRBV11-3

CDR3: ASSLGGTSGGTRSYNEQF
length: 18
J: TRBJ2-1
V: TRBV11-3

CDR3: ASSSGQLYEQY
length: 11
J: TRBJ2-7
V: TRBV27

CDR3: ASSSPTGGPYNEQF
length: 14
J: TRBJ2-1
V: TRBV11-2

CDR3: ASSLMGLDEETQY
length: 13
J: TRBJ2-5
V: TRBV7-3

CDR3: ATSRERSQETQY
length: 12
J: TRBJ2-5
V: TRBV15

CDR3: ASSQQGGNSPLH
length: 12
J: TRBJ1-6
V: TRBV3-1/TRBV3-2

CDR3: ASSQEAAAEQY
length: 11
J: TRBJ2-7
V: TRBV4-3

CDR3: ASSIGQGASFNYGYT
length: 15
J: TRBJ1-2
V: TRBV5-1

CDR3: ASSLQGAVSNQPQH
length: 14
J: TRBJ1-5
V: TRBV7-2

CDR3: ASSQVYSAIRF
length: 11
J: TRBJ2-1
V: TRBV4-1

CDR3: ASSLRQLYNSPLH
length: 13
J: TRBJ1-6
V: TRBV28

CDR3: AISSGGTGDYGYT
length: 13
J: TRBJ1-2
V: TRBV10-3

CDR3: ASSLEGPAGTDTQY
length: 14
J: TRBJ2-3
V: TRBV28

CDR3: ASSLALGVSTDTQY
length: 14
J: TRBJ2-3
V: TRBV7-2

CDR3: ASSGLGTGVTKSDNEQF
length: 17
J: TRBJ2-1
V: TRBV28

CDR3: ASSAHGGVSEQF
length: 12
J: TRBJ2-1
V: TRBV9

CDR3: ASSRDSLNTEAF
length: 12
J: TRBJ1-1
V: TRBV11-1

CDR3: ASSRRTYYEQY
length: 11
J: TRBJ2-7
V: TRBV6-2/TRBV6-3

CDR3: ASSVSETQY
length: 9
J: TRBJ2-5
V: TRBV5-6

CDR3: ASRTRELSSYNEQF
length: 14
J: TRBJ2-1
V: TRBV19